One and the same sample provided the 7 T cell receptor beta chains below, sequenced in a study of shared clonotypes between healthy human individuals. Sequenced by immunoSEQ multiplex PCR; TCRdb stores in-frame clones only, minus some. The table has a few million clones, 85% to 95% seen once. The sequenced sample consisted of naive CD4+ T cells sorted from blood. Regarding subset: CD45RA+ positively selected. These receptors all come from a young man in good health.

V gene TRBV4-1 combines with J gene TRBJ1-2; no clear D. The ends were cut back, 3 bases at V and 2 bases at J, with 22 bases in the middle. CDR3 length: 18 residues. Germline V gives CDR1 MGHRA, CDR2 YSYEKL. The CDR3 coding sequence is TGCGCCAGCAGCCATACTCTAATTGTCGGACGGACCAACTATGGCTACACCTTC. Amino acids: CASSHTLIVGRTNYGYTF.

This sequence joins TRBV5-1 and TRBJ1-6; TRBD1 might be the D (6 bases). CDR3 length: 18 residues. The V gene lost 0 bases and the J gene lost 6 bases, with 19 bases spanning the gap. CDR1 and CDR2 (germline): SGHRS, YFSETQ. CDR3 protein: CASSLEGSGAPANSPLHF. CDR3 coding DNA: TGCGCCAGCAGCTTGGAAGGTTCAGGGGCGCCCGCTAATTCACCCCTCCACTTT.

The rearrangement joins TRBV5-6 to TRBJ2-5, with TRBD1 matching 7 bases. Germline V gene data show CDR1 as SGHDT and CDR2 as YYEEEE. The length of the CDR3 is 13 residues. Trimming at V came to 5 bases and at J to 5 bases, leaving 6 bases not matched to a gene. The CDR3 loop reads CASSVDRVETQYF. The CDR3, as DNA: TGTGCCAGCAGTGTAGACAGGGTCGAGACCCAGTACTTC.

This chain joins TRBV6-5 and TRBJ2-4; no clear D gene. Germline CDR1 MNHEY, CDR2 SVGAGI. The CDR3 extends over 16 amino acids. Trimming shortened V by 0 bases and J by 0 bases, and 9 bases separated the two germline ends. The CDR3 spells CASSYSNGVAKNIQYF. In DNA form, the CDR3 reads TGTGCCAGCAGTTACTCGAACGGAGTAGCCAAAAACATTCAGTACTTC.

This clone came up once. V is TRBV28 and J is TRBJ2-2; D is perhaps TRBD1 (6 bases). This CDR3 comprises 15 residues. Trimming pared 5 bases from V and 0 bases from J, leaving 10 bases between. Looked up from germline, CDR1 is MDHEN and CDR2 is SYDVKM. The CDR3 sequence is CASSTGTTNTGELFF. The CDR3 nucleotides read TGTGCCAGCAGTACCGGGACAACGAACACCGGGGAGCTGTTTTTT. Looking up the rest from reference TRBV28 and TRBJ2-2 gives the full variable domain: DVKVTQSSRYLVKRTGEKVFLECVQDMDHENMFWYRQDPGLGLRLIYFSYDVKMKEKGDIPEGYSVSREKKERFSLILESASTNQTSMYLCASSTGTTNTGELFFGEGSRLTVL.

The chain couples TRBV9 to TRBJ2-1; 14 bases agree with TRBD2. Trimming cost V 0 bases and J 7 bases; bases outside gene matches: 6. The germline gives CDR1 SGDLS, CDR2 YYNGEE. This CDR3 spans 17 amino acids. The CDR3 loop is CASSVATGLAGVNEQFF. In DNA form, the CDR3 reads TGTGCCAGCAGCGTAGCTACGGGACTAGCGGGAGTAAATGAGCAGTTCTTC.

The chain has TRBV10-3 and TRBJ2-1; maybe TRBD1 (6 bases). CDR1 and CDR2 from the germline V gene are ENHRY and SYGVKD. Trimming removed 3 bases at V and 9 bases at J, with 9 bases between. The CDR3 covers 12 residues. This chain's CDR3 is CAISETGTEQFF. The CDR3 nucleotides read TGTGCCATCAGTGAAACAGGGACTGAGCAGTTCTTC.